The next 26 T cell receptor beta chains were all read from a single sample in a study of shared clonotypes between healthy human individuals. Using immunoSEQ multiplex PCR, the repertoire was profiled, and TCRdb retains in-frame clones only, with some absent. Among 2.3 million or so clones listed, over 90% were seen once. Sequenced sample: naive CD4+ T cells from PBMCs. This sample's subset: CD45RA+ positively selected. The receptors were gathered from a man aged 18 to 29 in good health. Some clones in this sample may be carry-over from other donors' samples.

The chain employs TRBV28 and TRBJ2-1, with D possibly being TRBD1 or TRBD2 (5 bases each). The CDR3 loop spans 17 amino acids. Germline V gene data show CDR1 as MDHEN and CDR2 as SYDVKM. V was cut by 10 bases and J by 8 bases, with 30 bases left in between. The CDR3 nucleotides are TGTGCCACACAATCCCGCCCGGGACGGAATGATTTGTATGAGCAGTTCTTC. Residues: CATQSRPGRNDLYEQFF. The full variable domain, rest sourced from reference TRBV28 and TRBJ2-1, is DVKVTQSSRYLVKRTGEKVFLECVQDMDHENMFWYRQDPGLGLRLIYFSYDVKMKEKGDIPEGYSVSREKKERFSLILESASTNQTSMYLCATQSRPGRNDLYEQFFGPGTRLTVL.

V gene TRBV15 combines with J gene TRBJ2-5; 10 nucleotides match TRBD1. CDR3 length: 16 amino acids. The germline gives CDR1 LNHNV, CDR2 YYDKDF (reference sequence). Trimming took 3 bases from V and 2 from J; bases not matched to a gene: 6. The CDR3 reads CATSRRQGARQETQYF. The CDR3 DNA reads TGTGCCACCAGCAGGAGACAGGGGGCACGACAAGAGACCCAGTACTTC.

As concerns this clone: Different DNA sequences within this sample yield the same CDR3. V usage is TRBV5-1 and J usage is TRBJ2-7, with D hard to call. The CDR3 has 15 residues. Germline V gene lookup returns CDR1 SGHRS and CDR2 YFSETQ. The V and J ends lost 4 bases and 0 bases respectively, with 14 bases between them. This chain's CDR3 is CASSPGLVSSYEQYF. The CDR3 coding sequence is TGCGCCAGCAGCCCGGGCCTGGTAAGCTCCTACGAGCAGTACTTC. The whole variable domain, filled in from reference TRBV5-1 and TRBJ2-7, reads KAGVTQTPRYLIKTRGQQVTLSCSPISGHRSVSWYQQTPGQGLQFLFEYFSETQRNKGNFPGRFSGRQFSNSRSEMNVSTLELGDSALYLCASSPGLVSSYEQYFGPGTRLTVT.

This rearrangement joins TRBV5-4 to TRBJ2-5; D may be TRBD2 (6 bases). Trimming left V 0 bases short and J 3 bases short, with 9 bases between. Germline assignment: CDR1 SGHNT and CDR2 YYREEE (reference sequence). CDR3 size: 14 residues. CDR3 protein: CASSLGVAEETQYF. Written as DNA, the CDR3 is TGTGCCAGCAGCTTGGGCGTAGCGGAAGAGACCCAGTACTTC.

The sample holds one count of this clone. The rearrangement links TRBV7-8 to TRBJ2-1; no firm D call. Trimming left V 1 base short and J 3 bases short, with 13 bases between. Germline loops: CDR1 SGHVS, CDR2 FQNEAQ. The CDR3 length is 16 residues. The CDR3 DNA reads as TGTGCCAGCAGCTTAGTCTTCGGACGCAGCTACAATGAGCAGTTCTTC. Its protein product is CASSLVFGRSYNEQFF.

The chain is built from TRBV5-3 and TRBJ1-5; D possibly corresponds to TRBD1 (5 bases). TRBV5-3 is reported as an ORF; its role is uncertain. The CDR3 runs 16 residues. V lost 0 bases to trimming and J lost 0 bases, with 10 bases between them. CDR3 nucleotide sequence: TGTGCCAGAAGCTTGGAGGGACCATATAGCAATCAGCCCCAGCATTTT. It yields the protein CARSLEGPYSNQPQHF.

The rearrangement links TRBV7-3 to TRBJ2-6; 11 positions agree with TRBD1. Trimming at V came to 6 bases and at J to 1 base, leaving 5 bases not matched to a gene. The CDR3 extends over 17 amino acids. Germline V lookup: CDR1 SGHTA, CDR2 FQGTGA. The CDR3 here is CASSRRDRGSGANVLTF. CDR3 sequence (DNA): TGTGCCAGCAGTCGCCGGGACAGGGGGTCTGGGGCCAACGTCCTGACTTTC. Full variable domain (remainder filled in from reference TRBV7-3 and TRBJ2-6): GAGVSQTPSNKVTEKGKYVELRCDPISGHTALYWYRQSLGQGPEFLIYFQGTGAADDSGLPNDRFFAVRPEGSVSTLKIQRTERGDSAVYLCASSRRDRGSGANVLTFGAGSRLTVL.

CDR3 coding DNA: TGCGCCAGCAGCCAGGCCGTGGTAGCGACAGATACGCAGTATTTT. This gives the protein CASSQAVVATDTQYF. The chain has TRBV5-1 and TRBJ2-3; possibly TRBD2 for D (5 bases). This CDR3 contains 15 residues. V was pared by 4 bases and J by 3 bases, with 15 bases between. The germline V gene encodes CDR1 SGHRS and CDR2 YFSETQ.

The genes are TRBV28 and TRBJ2-7; maybe TRBD1 (6 bases). Germline CDR1 and CDR2: MDHEN and SYDVKM. The CDR3 is 12 residues long. The ends were cut back, 6 bases at V and 6 bases at J, with 12 bases in the middle. The CDR3: CASRSGDGEQYF. Here the CDR3 DNA reads TGTGCCAGCAGGTCAGGGGACGGCGAGCAGTACTTC.

The chain recombines TRBV14 with TRBJ1-1, with TRBD1 identical over 12 bases. The germline CDR1 and CDR2 sequences are SGHDN and FVKESK. The CDR3 is made up of 18 amino acids. The junction had 10 bases not matched to a gene; V was cut back by 2 bases and J by 3 bases. DNA for the CDR3: TGTGCCAGCAGCCAACGACCCGGGACAGGGGGCCGAGACACTGAAGCTTTCTTT. Translated: CASSQRPGTGGRDTEAFF.

The chain couples TRBV6-5 to TRBJ2-1, with D maybe TRBD1 (5 bases). Trimming removed 6 bases from V and 6 bases from J, with 18 bases in between. CDR3 length: 15 amino acids. CDR1 MNHEY and CDR2 SVGAGI come from the germline V gene. This CDR3 reads CASRYRSYDTNEQFF. The CDR3 nucleotides are TGTGCCAGCAGGTACAGGTCTTATGACACCAATGAGCAGTTCTTC.

The chain recombines TRBV28 with TRBJ2-1; possibly TRBD1 or TRBD2 for D (7 bases each). Germline-derived CDR1 and CDR2 are MDHEN and SYDVKM. The CDR3 runs to 19 residues. Between the trimmed V and J ends, which lost 7 bases and 0 bases, there was a span of 25 bases. CDR3 DNA sequence: TGTGCCAGCACTACGCGTCACCGCCAGGGGGGGAGCTCCTACAATGAGCAGTTCTTC. Its protein is CASTTRHRQGGSSYNEQFF.

This rearrangement joins TRBV18 to TRBJ1-4; D remains unclear. CDR1 KGHSH and CDR2 LQKENI come from the germline V gene. Trimming cost V 3 bases and J 0 bases, with 8 bases left between them. CDR3 length: 15 residues. The CDR3 nucleotides read TGTGCCAGCTCACCCGAGGGCCCAACTAATGAAAAACTGTTTTTT. Its protein product is CASSPEGPTNEKLFF.

This clone was seen a single time. The sample carries other DNA sequences with the same CDR3. The chain joins TRBV9 to TRBJ1-3; no clear D gene. The V end was cut by 0 bases, the J end by 2 bases, with 6 bases between. This CDR3 is 14 amino acids long. Germline V CDR1 and CDR2: SGDLS, YYNGEE. CDR3 coding DNA: TGTGCCAGCAGCGTAGCCAGCGCTGGAAACACCATATATTTT. Its translation: CASSVASAGNTIYF. The full variable domain, completed using reference TRBV9 and TRBJ1-3, is DSGVTQTPKHLITATGQRVTLRCSPRSGDLSVYWYQQSLDQGLQFLIQYYNGEERAKGNILERFSAQQFPDLHSELNLSSLELGDSALYFCASSVASAGNTIYFGEGSWLTVV.

This clone is a singleton in its sample. J is TRBJ2-7 and V is TRBV10-1; the match to TRBD1 covers 9 bases. The germline V gene has CDR1 WNHNN and CDR2 SYGVQD (reference sequence). The CDR3 sequence is 15 residues long. V lost 3 bases, J lost 2 bases, and 5 bases stayed unmatched. The CDR3 loop is CASSERTGATYEQYF. CDR3 nucleotides: TGCGCCAGCAGTGAACGGACAGGGGCAACCTACGAGCAGTACTTC.

On this clone: The same CDR3 also results from other DNA sequences found in this sample. V usage is TRBV5-1 and J usage is TRBJ1-1; 10 bases agree with TRBD1. The V gene's germline CDR1 is SGHRS and CDR2 YFSETQ. This CDR3 region has 14 residues. V trimming: 4 bases; J trimming: 5 bases; junction bases outside the gene matches: 5. The DNA for the CDR3 is TGCGCCAGCAGCGGGGGACAGGGGCAAACTGAAGCTTTCTTT. It codes for CASSGGQGQTEAFF.

This clone was recorded only once. The chain combines TRBV4-2 with TRBJ1-2; no firm D call. Germline CDR1 and CDR2: LGHNA and YNFKEQ. The CDR3 totals 16 residues. V was cut by 3 bases and J by 0 bases, with 14 bases left in between. The CDR3 DNA reads TGTGCCAGCAGCCAGGCCCCCCGACACACTAACTATGGCTACACCTTC. Amino acids: CASSQAPRHTNYGYTF.

The rearrangement links TRBV18 to TRBJ2-3; a weak D match, TRBD2 (7 bases). Germline CDR1 reads KGHSH; CDR2 reads LQKENI. V lost 6 bases, J lost 5 bases, and 21 bases lay in between. The CDR3 runs 16 residues. The CDR3 is CASSRGIGGFEDTQYF. In nucleotides, the CDR3 is TGTGCCAGCTCGCGGGGGATAGGGGGTTTCGAAGATACGCAGTATTTT.

V and J are TRBV7-9 and TRBJ2-1; D could derive from TRBD1 or TRBD2 (5 bases each). V lost 5 bases and J lost 3, with 11 bases in between. The V gene's germline CDR1 is SEHNR and CDR2 FQNEAQ (reference sequence). The CDR3 has 14 amino acids. CDR3 nucleotides: TGTGCCAGCAGCCCGGGACCCTACTACAATGAGCAGTTCTTC. Protein: CASSPGPYYNEQFF.

The V gene is TRBV6-1, the J gene TRBJ1-5; 8 bases map to TRBD1. V dropped 6 bases and J dropped 0; count of bases not matched to a gene: 1. The CDR3 is 14 amino acids. Germline V CDR1 and CDR2: MNHNS, SASEGT. The CDR3 DNA reads TGTGCCAGCAGGGGACAGGATAGCAATCAGCCCCAGCATTTT. Translation gives CASRGQDSNQPQHF.

The chain employs TRBV19 and TRBJ1-5; 9 bases are shared with TRBD1. There are 17 residues in the CDR3. In germline, CDR1 is LNHDA, CDR2 SQIVND (reference sequence). With V trimmed by 1 base and J by 2 bases, 6 bases remained unmatched. Written as DNA, the CDR3 is TGTGCCAGTAGTATAGCCCGGGGACAGGGAGGCAATCAGCCCCAGCATTTT. Translated: CASSIARGQGGNQPQHF.

The CDR3 DNA sequence: TGTGCCAGCAAAATTAGGGGCGGGGGGCTCTCTGGGGCCAACGTCCTGACTTTC. This sequence encodes CASKIRGGGLSGANVLTF. The chain carries TRBV27 and TRBJ2-6, with 8 bases matching TRBD2. The ends lost 7 bases at V and 0 bases at J; junction bases unmatched: 11. Germline loops: CDR1 MNHEY, CDR2 SMNVEV (reference sequence). The CDR3 is made up of 18 amino acids.

The CDR3 DNA reads as TGTGCCAGCAGCTTAACGGAGTCCTCTGGGGCCAACGTCCTGACTTTC. Its protein is CASSLTESSGANVLTF. The V and J genes are TRBV7-3 and TRBJ2-6; D is unresolved. V was shortened by 0 bases and J by 0 bases, with 6 bases between the two germline ends. Germline CDR1 is SGHTA and CDR2 is FQGTGA. The CDR3 contains 16 residues.

The chain recombines TRBV15 with TRBJ2-3; no firm D call. The CDR3 has 12 residues. V was pared by 4 bases and J by 2 bases, with 4 bases between. Per germline, CDR1 LNHNV and CDR2 YYDKDF (reference sequence). The CDR3 DNA sequence: TGTGCCACCAGCACCCACACAGATACGCAGTATTTT. This encodes CATSTHTDTQYF.

The gene calls are TRBV6-1 and TRBJ1-1, with D hard to call. V lost 1 base, J lost 9 bases, and 15 bases lay in between. Germline CDR1 and CDR2: MNHNS and SASEGT. The CDR3 is 14 amino acids. The CDR3 protein is CASSEDGPSLKAFF. For the CDR3, the DNA is TGTGCCAGCAGTGAAGATGGGCCGAGCCTTAAAGCTTTCTTT.

The chain is built from TRBV29-1 and TRBJ2-5; D gene unclear. CDR3 size: 11 residues. V lost 8 bases and J lost 2, with 9 bases in between. The germline V gene encodes CDR1 SQVTM and CDR2 ANQGSEA. The CDR3: CSPTTQETQYF. In DNA form, the CDR3 reads TGCAGCCCGACAACTCAAGAGACCCAGTACTTC.